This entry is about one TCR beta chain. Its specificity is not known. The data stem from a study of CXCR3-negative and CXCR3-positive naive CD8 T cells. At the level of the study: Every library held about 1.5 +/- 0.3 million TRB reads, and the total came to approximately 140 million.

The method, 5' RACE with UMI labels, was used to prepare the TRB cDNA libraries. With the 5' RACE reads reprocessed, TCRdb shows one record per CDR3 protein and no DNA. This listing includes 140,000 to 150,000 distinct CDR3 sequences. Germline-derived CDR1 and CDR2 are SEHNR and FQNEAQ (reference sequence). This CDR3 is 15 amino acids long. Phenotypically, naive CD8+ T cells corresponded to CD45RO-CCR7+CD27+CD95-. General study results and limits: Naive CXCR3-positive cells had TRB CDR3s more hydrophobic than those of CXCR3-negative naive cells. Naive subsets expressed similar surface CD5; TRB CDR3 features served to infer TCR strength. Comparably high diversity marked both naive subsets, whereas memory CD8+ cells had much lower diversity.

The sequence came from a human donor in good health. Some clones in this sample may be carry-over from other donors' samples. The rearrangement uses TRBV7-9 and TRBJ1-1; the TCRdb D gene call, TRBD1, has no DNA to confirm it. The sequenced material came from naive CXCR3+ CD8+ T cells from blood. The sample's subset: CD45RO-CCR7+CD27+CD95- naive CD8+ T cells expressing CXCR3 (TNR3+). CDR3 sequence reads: CASSFSVRGYSEAFF.